This T cell receptor beta chain was sequenced for a study of T cells in Graves' hyperthyroidism and ophthalmopathy. Study at large: Peripheral blood specimens were obtained at initial diagnosis, prior to any treatment.

Germline V CDR1 and CDR2: SGHKS, YYEKEE (reference sequence). Trimming removed 6 bases at V and 3 bases at J, with 7 bases between. The CDR3 has 12 amino acids. Participants, patients aged 18 to 65, had newly diagnosed hyperthyroidism with a duration under 2 months. Uncontrolled infection, other autoimmune disease, pregnancy or lactation disqualified patients from enrolment. Clinical symptoms, serum thyroxine, TRAb, thyroid ultrasound and orbital computed tomography established diagnosis. Authors of the study amplified TCR beta CDR3 regions from RNA transcripts. HTBI primers were employed in a first-round RT-PCR of the TCR CDR3. In TCRdb, the multiplex PCR reads were re-called with MiXCR into one record per CDR3 protein. The table lists over 120,000 distinct CDR3 sequences, 22% of them singletons, with around two thirds in the top ten.

The clonotype originates from a woman in her fifties or sixties with Graves' hyperthyroidism that later progressed to Graves' ophthalmopathy. Sequenced material: blood. The chain is built from TRBV5-5 and TRBJ2-1; no clear D gene. CDR3 protein: CASIPNYNEQFF. CDR3 DNA: TGTGCCAGCATCCCTAACTACAATGAGCAGTTCTTC.